Listed below are T cell receptor beta chains from one sample, sequenced in a study of shared clonotypes between healthy human individuals. Produced via immunoSEQ multiplex PCR; TCRdb's table is partial and in-frame only. This sample has just over 2,000,000 clones, with roughly 94% found just once. The sample was naive CD4+ T cells sorted from blood. The receptors were sampled from a man between 18 and 29 years old in good health. CDR3s include the opening cysteine and the closing phenylalanine or tryptophan. A D gene is named only where the DNA matches it firmly. Clone size, where shown, is once, few, many, or a class for clones that have expanded.

size	J	V	D	CDR3	DNA
NA	TRBJ1-4	TRBV11-2	NA	CASSSLYIKSEKLFF	TGTGCCAGCAGCTCCCTCTACATTAAGAGTGAAAAACTGTTTTTT
NA	TRBJ1-2	TRBV6-6	NA	CASSEGIGYGYTF	TGTGCCAGCAGCGAGGGCATCGGCTATGGCTACACCTTC
NA	TRBJ2-7	TRBV2	TRBD1	CASRKIGQGLYEQYF	TGTGCCAGCAGAAAGATTGGACAGGGCCTCTACGAGCAGTACTTC
NA	TRBJ2-1	TRBV7-3	TRBD2	CASSTSGGPPDEQFF	TGTGCCAGCAGCACTAGCGGGGGTCCCCCCGATGAGCAGTTCTTC
NA	TRBJ1-1	TRBV5-1	NA	CASSGLNTEAFF	TGCGCCAGCAGCGGTCTGAACACTGAAGCTTTCTTT
NA	TRBJ2-2	TRBV28	NA	CASSFFGELFF	TGTGCCAGCAGTTTTTTCGGGGAGCTGTTTTTT
NA	TRBJ1-1	TRBV2	NA	CASSGRQSMNTEAFF	TGTGCCAGCAGTGGCCGACAGAGCATGAACACTGAAGCTTTCTTT
NA	TRBJ2-1	TRBV9	NA	CASSQDPGGNEQFF	TGTGCCAGCTCTCAGGACCCCGGCGGCAATGAGCAGTTCTTC
NA	TRBJ2-3	TRBV7-2	TRBD2	CASSLGLAGVGDTQYF	TGTGCCAGCAGCTTAGGACTAGCGGGAGTAGGAGATACGCAGTATTTT
NA	TRBJ1-6	TRBV27	NA	CASSFPNSPLHF	TGTGCCAGCAGTTTTCCAAATTCACCCCTCCACTTT
NA	TRBJ2-1	TRBV29-1	TRBD2	CSVGGLAGEEANEQFF	TGCAGCGTCGGAGGACTAGCGGGAGAAGAAGCCAATGAGCAGTTCTTC
NA	TRBJ1-4	TRBV28	NA	CASIGSYHATNEKLFF	TGTGCCAGCATAGGCAGTTACCATGCAACTAATGAAAAACTGTTTTTT
NA	TRBJ1-2	TRBV7-2	NA	CASSLVVGVNYGYTF	TGTGCCAGCAGCTTAGTCGTTGGGGTTAACTATGGCTACACCTTC
NA	TRBJ2-5	TRBV30	NA	CAWSAFKVSGIQETQYF	TGTGCCTGGAGTGCGTTTAAAGTGTCAGGGATCCAAGAGACCCAGTACTTC
NA	TRBJ2-3	TRBV10-1	TRBD2	CAGDSGSSTDTQYF	TGCGCCGGAGACAGCGGGAGTAGCACAGATACGCAGTATTTT
NA	TRBJ1-6	TRBV4-2	TRBD1	CASSPFGQGAGSPLHF	TGTGCCAGCAGCCCCTTCGGACAGGGGGCGGGTTCACCCCTCCACTTT
NA	TRBJ1-4	TRBV4-1	NA	CASSQDPPSATNEKLFF	TGCGCCAGCAGCCAAGATCCGCCGTCAGCAACTAATGAAAAACTGTTTTTT
NA	TRBJ1-5	TRBV28	TRBD1	CASSYTGGIGQPQHF	TGTGCCAGCAGTTATACAGGGGGAATTGGCCAGCCCCAGCATTTT
NA	TRBJ2-5	TRBV6-6	NA	CASTLWAGGETQYF	TGTGCCAGCACCCTATGGGCAGGAGGCGAGACCCAGTACTTC
NA	TRBJ2-7	TRBV7-2	NA	CASSLFAGASYEQYF	TGTGCCAGCAGCTTATTCGCAGGCGCCTCCTACGAGCAGTACTTC
NA	TRBJ1-6	TRBV28	TRBD1	CASSPLRTGEGSPLHF	TGTGCCAGCAGTCCGCTGCGGACAGGGGAAGGATCACCCCTCCACTTT
once	TRBJ2-1	TRBV5-1	TRBD1	CASSLAAGQGYEQFF	TGCGCCAGCAGCTTGGCCGCGGGACAGGGGTATGAGCAGTTCTTC
NA	TRBJ2-7	TRBV11-2	TRBD1	CASSLERQGRQYF	TGTGCCAGCAGCTTAGAGCGACAGGGGAGGCAGTACTTC
few	TRBJ1-2	TRBV4-1	NA	CASSQGHVPTNYGYTF	TGCGCCAGCAGCCAGGGACACGTACCAACTAACTATGGCTACACCTTC
NA	TRBJ2-7	TRBV10-2	NA	CASRDTLSGLSYEQYF	TGCGCCAGCAGGGACACCCTATCGGGACTGTCCTACGAGCAGTACTTC
NA	TRBJ1-3	TRBV28	TRBD1	CASSLDRPSSGNTIYF	TGTGCCAGCAGTTTGGACAGGCCCAGCTCTGGAAACACCATATATTTT
NA	TRBJ2-7	TRBV18	NA	CASSPATNYEQYF	TGTGCCAGCTCACCCGCGACTAACTACGAGCAGTACTTC
NA	TRBJ2-3	TRBV5-1	NA	CASSLVQGGTDTQYF	TGCGCCAGCAGCTTGGTCCAGGGTGGCACAGATACGCAGTATTTT
NA	TRBJ1-2	TRBV29-1	NA	CSVGSANYGYTF	TGCAGCGTGGGGTCAGCTAACTATGGCTACACCTTC
NA	TRBJ2-2	TRBV5-1	NA	CASSNQGLRGTGELFF	TGCGCCAGCAGTAATCAGGGCCTTCGGGGCACCGGGGAGCTGTTTTTT
NA	TRBJ2-4	TRBV15	TRBD1	CATSRGPLGQGKNIQYF	TGTGCCACCAGCAGAGGCCCCCTCGGACAGGGAAAAAACATTCAGTACTTC
NA	TRBJ2-7	TRBV2	NA	CASSEPILDRAYEQYF	TGTGCCAGCAGTGAACCGATCTTAGACCGAGCCTACGAGCAGTACTTC
NA	TRBJ2-1	TRBV5-1	NA	CASYKEFTGSNEQFF	TGCGCCAGCTATAAAGAGTTTACAGGGTCGAATGAGCAGTTCTTC
NA	TRBJ2-6	TRBV4-1	NA	CASSQEAGSGANVLTF	TGCGCCAGCAGCCAAGAAGCTGGCTCTGGGGCCAACGTCCTGACTTTC
NA	TRBJ1-1	TRBV6-1	NA	CASGGTGTEAFF	TGTGCCAGCGGAGGGACCGGAACTGAAGCTTTCTTT
NA	TRBJ1-4	TRBV10-1	NA	CASSEGDKEKLFF	TGCGCCAGCAGTGAGGGCGACAAGGAAAAACTGTTTTTT
NA	TRBJ2-2	TRBV7-2	NA	CASRPEIGVAGELFF	TGTGCCAGCAGGCCCGAAATTGGGGTCGCCGGGGAGCTGTTTTTT
NA	TRBJ1-4	TRBV18	NA	CASSPREGGEKLFF	TGTGCCAGCTCACCCCGGGAGGGAGGAGAAAAACTGTTTTTT
NA	TRBJ2-3	TRBV11-3	TRBD2	CASSLGETGGTTDTQYF	TGTGCCAGCAGCTTAGGAGAGACGGGAGGTACGACAGATACGCAGTATTTT
NA	TRBJ2-2	TRBV29-1	NA	CSVEDGGSRTGELFF	TGCAGCGTTGAAGATGGGGGAAGTCGGACCGGGGAGCTGTTTTTT
NA	TRBJ1-2	TRBV4-1	NA	CASSQVGSRYYGYTF	TGCGCCAGCAGCCAAGTGGGATCCCGGTACTATGGCTACACCTTC
once	TRBJ2-6	TRBV9	TRBD1	CASSPSGQPTTSGANVLTF	TGTGCCAGCAGCCCATCGGGACAGCCCACGACCTCCGGGGCCAACGTCCTGACTTTC
NA	TRBJ2-5	TRBV5-1	NA	CASSSTVQETQYF	TGCGCCAGCAGCTCGACAGTACAAGAGACCCAGTACTTC
once	TRBJ1-5	TRBV11-2	NA	CASSLDRVQPQHF	TGTGCCAGCAGCTTAGATCGAGTGCAGCCCCAGCATTTT
NA	TRBJ2-7	TRBV2	NA	CASALGSQYF	TGTGCCAGCGCCCTGGGAAGCCAGTACTTC
NA	TRBJ1-4	TRBV4-1	NA	CASSQDHGGHWEKLFF	TGCGCCAGCAGCCAAGATCATGGGGGGCATTGGGAAAAACTGTTTTTT
NA	TRBJ2-7	TRBV18	NA	CASSLGNPYEQYF	TGTGCCAGCTCCCTCGGGAACCCATACGAGCAGTACTTC
NA	TRBJ2-7	TRBV2	TRBD1	CASSRDRDNEQYF	TGTGCCAGCAGTCGAGACAGGGACAACGAGCAGTACTTC